Listed below are T cell receptor beta chains from one sample, sequenced in a study of regulatory T cells. Assay: immunoSEQ multiplex PCR; the TCRdb copy retains only in-frame clones and omits some. The data hold about 6,100 clones, with 80% to 90% observed a single time. Sequencing was done on a sample of CD4+ Tregs sorted from blood. The receptors originated from a person under 35 with CD3G deficiency. Each CDR3 is given with its conserved first and last residue. Fields, in order: clone size, J gene, V gene, D gene, CDR3 DNA, CDR3 protein. A D gene is named only where the DNA matches it firmly. Rows may omit the clone size; those that give it use once, few, many or a size class.

abundance: .; j_gene: TRBJ2-7; v_gene: TRBV6-1; d_gene: .; CDR3nt: TGTGCCAGCAATGAACAGGGATTCTACGAGCAGTACTTC; CDR3aa: CASNEQGFYEQYF
abundance: once; j_gene: TRBJ2-6; v_gene: TRBV7-7; d_gene: .; CDR3nt: TGTGCCAGCAGCACGCCACAAAGTCGGGCCAACGTCCTGACTTTC; CDR3aa: CASSTPQSRANVLTF
abundance: .; j_gene: TRBJ2-2; v_gene: TRBV10-3; d_gene: TRBD2; CDR3nt: TGTGCCACGAGCGGGGGGTACACCGGGGAGCTGTTTTTT; CDR3aa: CATSGGYTGELFF
abundance: .; j_gene: TRBJ1-2; v_gene: TRBV6-1; d_gene: .; CDR3nt: TGTGCCAGCAGTGTCGGGATCGCTAACTATGGCTACACCTTC; CDR3aa: CASSVGIANYGYTF
abundance: .; j_gene: TRBJ2-4; v_gene: TRBV6-1; d_gene: TRBD1; CDR3nt: TGTGCCAGTCAAGGGGGCAGACTAGCCAAAAACATTCAGTACTTC; CDR3aa: CASQGGRLAKNIQYF
abundance: .; j_gene: TRBJ1-2; v_gene: TRBV6-1; d_gene: .; CDR3nt: TGTGCCAGCAGTGAAGGATGGGGGTTAAGGGGCTACACCTTC; CDR3aa: CASSEGWGLRGYTF
abundance: .; j_gene: TRBJ1-2; v_gene: TRBV6-1; d_gene: .; CDR3nt: TGTGCCAGCAGTGCCACAGGGTACGGCTACACCTTC; CDR3aa: CASSATGYGYTF
abundance: .; j_gene: TRBJ2-7; v_gene: TRBV18; d_gene: TRBD1; CDR3nt: TGTGCCAGCTCACCAGGGACAGGGGGCGAGCAGTACTTC; CDR3aa: CASSPGTGGEQYF
abundance: .; j_gene: TRBJ2-3; v_gene: TRBV28; d_gene: TRBD2; CDR3nt: TGTGCCAGCAGTCGGAGCGGGGGAAGGGGGTATACGCAGTATTTT; CDR3aa: CASSRSGGRGYTQYF
abundance: once; j_gene: TRBJ2-3; v_gene: TRBV7-2; d_gene: TRBD2; CDR3nt: TGTGCCAGCAGCTCCGGACTAGCGGGGCGGATGGATACGCAGTATTTT; CDR3aa: CASSSGLAGRMDTQYF
abundance: .; j_gene: TRBJ2-3; v_gene: TRBV5-1; d_gene: .; CDR3nt: TGCGCCGGCAGCTTTCAGGGTATTGGCACAGATACGCAGTATTTT; CDR3aa: CAGSFQGIGTDTQYF
abundance: .; j_gene: TRBJ2-4; v_gene: TRBV28; d_gene: TRBD2; CDR3nt: TGTGCCAGCAGTTTACTAGCGGGAGCCAAAAACATTCAGTACTTC; CDR3aa: CASSLLAGAKNIQYF
abundance: .; j_gene: TRBJ1-1; v_gene: TRBV27; d_gene: .; CDR3nt: TGTGCCAGCAGTCCTACGCGCCCCGGCGGCGAAGCTTTCTTT; CDR3aa: CASSPTRPGGEAFF
abundance: once; j_gene: TRBJ2-5; v_gene: TRBV5-1; d_gene: .; CDR3nt: TGCGCCAGCAGCTTGGGCCCAGGGCTGGGGGAGACCCAGTACTTC; CDR3aa: CASSLGPGLGETQYF
abundance: .; j_gene: TRBJ2-3; v_gene: TRBV25-1; d_gene: .; CDR3nt: TGTGCCAGCAGTGGATCGACTAGTCCCACGGGCACAGATACGCAGTATTTT; CDR3aa: CASSGSTSPTGTDTQYF
abundance: .; j_gene: TRBJ1-5; v_gene: TRBV28; d_gene: .; CDR3nt: TGTGCCAGCAGTTTATCGGGGGATCAGCCCCAGCATTTT; CDR3aa: CASSLSGDQPQHF
abundance: .; j_gene: TRBJ1-5; v_gene: TRBV7-8; d_gene: TRBD1; CDR3nt: TGTGCCAGCAGCCCGGGACAGGGGCGTCAGCCCCAGCATTTT; CDR3aa: CASSPGQGRQPQHF
abundance: .; j_gene: TRBJ2-7; v_gene: TRBV18; d_gene: .; CDR3nt: TGTGCCAGCTCACCAAATCCGGGGGCAGGCGAGCAGTACTTC; CDR3aa: CASSPNPGAGEQYF
abundance: .; j_gene: TRBJ2-2; v_gene: TRBV5-1; d_gene: .; CDR3nt: TGCGCCAGCAGCGGGCAAGGCGGGGACACCGGGGAGCTGTTTTTT; CDR3aa: CASSGQGGDTGELFF
abundance: .; j_gene: TRBJ1-1; v_gene: TRBV5-1; d_gene: TRBD1; CDR3nt: TGCGCCAGCAGCTCCCGACAGGGTGAAGTGGCTTTCTTT; CDR3aa: CASSSRQGEVAFF
abundance: .; j_gene: TRBJ1-1; v_gene: TRBV5-1; d_gene: .; CDR3nt: TGCGCCAGCAGCTTGGGTCATATAAGCACTGAAGCTTTCTTT; CDR3aa: CASSLGHISTEAFF
abundance: .; j_gene: TRBJ2-1; v_gene: TRBV6-1; d_gene: TRBD2; CDR3nt: TGTGCCAGCAGAAGGACTAGCGGCGGCGGCGATGAGCAGTTCTTC; CDR3aa: CASRRTSGGGDEQFF
abundance: .; j_gene: TRBJ2-7; v_gene: TRBV28; d_gene: .; CDR3nt: TGTGCCAGCAGTTCCCCGACCAGGGAGCAGTACTTC; CDR3aa: CASSSPTREQYF
abundance: .; j_gene: TRBJ2-5; v_gene: TRBV5-1; d_gene: .; CDR3nt: TGCGCCAGCAGCGGAAATGTGGGAGAGACCCAGTACTTC; CDR3aa: CASSGNVGETQYF
abundance: once; j_gene: TRBJ1-2; v_gene: TRBV6-6; d_gene: TRBD1; CDR3nt: TGTGCCAGCAGTTACGGGGGTAGGGGGCGCGGCGGTGGCTACACCTTC; CDR3aa: CASSYGGRGRGGGYTF
abundance: .; j_gene: TRBJ2-6; v_gene: TRBV18; d_gene: TRBD1; CDR3nt: TGTGCCAGCGCGGGACAGGGGGCGCATTCTGGGGCCAACGTCCTGACTTTC; CDR3aa: CASAGQGAHSGANVLTF
abundance: once; j_gene: TRBJ1-1; v_gene: TRBV5-1; d_gene: .; CDR3nt: TGCGCCAGCAGCTTGGCGGGCTCCAAGAACACTGAAGCTTTCTTT; CDR3aa: CASSLAGSKNTEAFF
abundance: .; j_gene: TRBJ2-4; v_gene: TRBV7-2; d_gene: TRBD1; CDR3nt: TGTGCCAGCAGCTTAGGACCAGGGGGCGGAGCCAAAAACATTCAGTACTTC; CDR3aa: CASSLGPGGGAKNIQYF
abundance: .; j_gene: TRBJ1-2; v_gene: TRBV28; d_gene: .; CDR3nt: TGTGCCAGCAGTTTGAGTCGATGGGGCGGCGGCTACACCTTC; CDR3aa: CASSLSRWGGGYTF
abundance: .; j_gene: TRBJ2-1; v_gene: TRBV19; d_gene: TRBD2; CDR3nt: TGTGCCAGTAGTATGACTAGCGGGATTAGGGAGCAGTTCTTC; CDR3aa: CASSMTSGIREQFF
abundance: .; j_gene: TRBJ2-7; v_gene: TRBV5-1; d_gene: .; CDR3nt: TGCGCCAGCAGCTTACAGGGTCCCTGGACGGGCGAGCAGTACTTC; CDR3aa: CASSLQGPWTGEQYF
abundance: .; j_gene: TRBJ2-7; v_gene: TRBV7-8; d_gene: .; CDR3nt: TGTGCCAGCAGCTTAACAGGTCATTACGAGCAGTACTTC; CDR3aa: CASSLTGHYEQYF
abundance: .; j_gene: TRBJ1-2; v_gene: TRBV28; d_gene: .; CDR3nt: TGTGCCAGCAGACAACCGTCGGGGGCGCAGGGTGGCTACACCTTC; CDR3aa: CASRQPSGAQGGYTF
abundance: .; j_gene: TRBJ2-3; v_gene: TRBV28; d_gene: TRBD1; CDR3nt: TGTGCCAGCAGTTTCCGCATAGGGGGCAGAGATACGCAGTATTTT; CDR3aa: CASSFRIGGRDTQYF
abundance: .; j_gene: TRBJ2-2; v_gene: TRBV5-1; d_gene: .; CDR3nt: TGCGCCAGCAGCCGATCGAACACCGGGGAGCTGTTTTTT; CDR3aa: CASSRSNTGELFF
abundance: .; j_gene: TRBJ2-3; v_gene: TRBV19; d_gene: TRBD2; CDR3nt: TGTGCCAGTAGTATCAGAAGCGGGAGTGATGGAACAGATACGCAGTATTTT; CDR3aa: CASSIRSGSDGTDTQYF
abundance: .; j_gene: TRBJ2-5; v_gene: TRBV28; d_gene: TRBD1; CDR3nt: TGTGCCAGCAGTTCCCCCACACAGGGGGGAGAGACCCAGTACTTC; CDR3aa: CASSSPTQGGETQYF
abundance: .; j_gene: TRBJ2-1; v_gene: TRBV27; d_gene: .; CDR3nt: TGTGCCAGCAGGGGGTATCTGAGCAATGAGCAGTTCTTC; CDR3aa: CASRGYLSNEQFF
abundance: .; j_gene: TRBJ2-4; v_gene: TRBV28; d_gene: .; CDR3nt: TGTGCCAGCAGTTTAAAGGGGCATCGGCGGGGAAACATTCAGTACTTC; CDR3aa: CASSLKGHRRGNIQYF
abundance: .; j_gene: TRBJ1-1; v_gene: TRBV30; d_gene: TRBD1; CDR3nt: TGTGCCTGGAGTCTAGACAGGGACTTTAATTTGAACACTGAAGCTTTCTTT; CDR3aa: CAWSLDRDFNLNTEAFF
abundance: .; j_gene: TRBJ1-4; v_gene: TRBV28; d_gene: .; CDR3nt: TGTGCCAGCAGCAAAAGGGGTTATGCTAATGAAAAACTGTTTTTT; CDR3aa: CASSKRGYANEKLFF
abundance: .; j_gene: TRBJ2-7; v_gene: TRBV18; d_gene: TRBD1; CDR3nt: TGTGCCAGCTCCCCGACAGGGTTGGGCGAGCAGTACTTC; CDR3aa: CASSPTGLGEQYF
abundance: .; j_gene: TRBJ2-3; v_gene: TRBV28; d_gene: .; CDR3nt: TGTGCCAGCAGTCCCCTCCCCAGCGCAGATACGCAGTATTTT; CDR3aa: CASSPLPSADTQYF
abundance: few; j_gene: TRBJ2-3; v_gene: TRBV19; d_gene: .; CDR3nt: TGTGCCAGTAGTATAGCGGGAACAGATACGCAGTATTTT; CDR3aa: CASSIAGTDTQYF
abundance: .; j_gene: TRBJ1-4; v_gene: TRBV6-6; d_gene: .; CDR3nt: TGTGCCAGCAGCTCAATCGGTCAGGGGTATGAAAAACTGTTTTTT; CDR3aa: CASSSIGQGYEKLFF
abundance: .; j_gene: TRBJ1-1; v_gene: TRBV5-1; d_gene: .; CDR3nt: TGCGCCAGCAGCCCGGGAGGGGTGGGGAACACTGAAGCTTTCTTT; CDR3aa: CASSPGGVGNTEAFF
abundance: .; j_gene: TRBJ2-7; v_gene: TRBV11-2; d_gene: TRBD1; CDR3nt: TGTGCCAGCAGCTCCCTGACAGGGAGCTACGAGCAGTACTTC; CDR3aa: CASSSLTGSYEQYF
abundance: .; j_gene: TRBJ2-2; v_gene: TRBV5-1; d_gene: .; CDR3nt: TGCGCCAGCAGCTTGGCCGCCGGGGCCCACACCGGGGAGCTGTTTTTT; CDR3aa: CASSLAAGAHTGELFF
abundance: once; j_gene: TRBJ2-2; v_gene: TRBV6-1; d_gene: .; CDR3nt: TGTGCCAGCAGTGGCCAGGGGACGGCCACCGGGGAGCTGTTTTTT; CDR3aa: CASSGQGTATGELFF
abundance: once; j_gene: TRBJ1-1; v_gene: TRBV11-3; d_gene: .; CDR3nt: TGTGCCAGCAGCTTAGGGGGCTCTTCGAAGACTGAAGCTTTCTTT; CDR3aa: CASSLGGSSKTEAFF
abundance: .; j_gene: TRBJ2-5; v_gene: TRBV28; d_gene: TRBD1; CDR3nt: TGTGCCAGCAGTATCGGTACAGGGGGCCGTCGAGAGACCCAGTACTTC; CDR3aa: CASSIGTGGRRETQYF
abundance: .; j_gene: TRBJ1-1; v_gene: TRBV5-1; d_gene: TRBD1; CDR3nt: TGCGCCAGCAGCTTGCAGGGGGACACTGAAGCTTTCTTT; CDR3aa: CASSLQGDTEAFF
abundance: .; j_gene: TRBJ2-6; v_gene: TRBV7-9; d_gene: TRBD1; CDR3nt: TGTGCCAGCAGCTTAGTAGGACAGGGCGACAACGTCCTGACTTTC; CDR3aa: CASSLVGQGDNVLTF
abundance: .; j_gene: TRBJ2-1; v_gene: TRBV11-3; d_gene: .; CDR3nt: TGTGCCAGCAGCTCCGACGGAGGTGAGCAGTTCTTC; CDR3aa: CASSSDGGEQFF
abundance: .; j_gene: TRBJ2-7; v_gene: TRBV7-8; d_gene: .; CDR3nt: TGTGCCAGCAGCCCATCCTTCGGCGAGCAGTACTTC; CDR3aa: CASSPSFGEQYF
abundance: .; j_gene: TRBJ2-7; v_gene: TRBV6-1; d_gene: TRBD2; CDR3nt: TGTGCCAGCAGAGCTATAGCGGGAGGTCCCTACGAGCAGTACTTC; CDR3aa: CASRAIAGGPYEQYF
abundance: .; j_gene: TRBJ2-1; v_gene: TRBV5-1; d_gene: .; CDR3nt: TGCGCCAGCAGCTTGGGAGTTGTAAATGAGCAGTTCTTC; CDR3aa: CASSLGVVNEQFF
abundance: .; j_gene: TRBJ2-4; v_gene: TRBV7-2; d_gene: TRBD2; CDR3nt: TGTGCCAGCAGCTTAGCAGGGCCTTGGGGGGGGATTCAGTACTTC; CDR3aa: CASSLAGPWGGIQYF
abundance: .; j_gene: TRBJ2-1; v_gene: TRBV28; d_gene: .; CDR3nt: TGTGCCAGCATGGGGGCAGCGGGGGAGCAGTTCTTC; CDR3aa: CASMGAAGEQFF